Sequencing of this TCR beta chain was carried out in a study of CD8+ T cells in alopecia areata listed by TCRdb under 2018. About the full investigation: Treated patients were enrolled in an open-label pilot trial of oral tofacitinib, 5 to 10 mg twice daily, for moderate-to-severe alopecia areata. Patients stayed on tofacitinib for 6 to 18 months and then had 6 months of follow-up off drug so that delayed response and recurrence could be assessed. Disease severity in treated patients was measured with the SALT score, which quantifies the percentage of affected scalp surface area. The study used high-throughput TCRbeta sequencing to examine T cell clonal expansion in alopecia areata, in both the C3H/HeJ mouse model and human patients. On the human side, TCRbeta sequencing was run on scalp tissue and on sorted CD4+ and CD8+ peripheral blood T cells from healthy controls and from alopecia areata patients with either patchy or totalis/universalis disease. Tofacitinib-treated patients had biopsies at baseline and at 4 and 24 weeks of treatment, with a later scalp biopsy in several patients. Scalp clonality was compared among normal scalp (n=4), patchy alopecia areata scalp (n=8), and alopecia totalis/universalis scalp (n=8). RNA was obtained with the PAXgene miRNA kit for fixed scalp, the miRNeasy kit for PBMCs, and the RNeasy kit for mouse skin. TCRbeta CDR3 regions were amplified by immunoSEQ multiplex PCR using 35 Vbeta forward and 13 Jbeta reverse primers. What the study reported, not specific to this receptor: Unlike mouse skin, where gammadelta T cells dominate, normal human skin contains resident alphabeta T cells that get sequenced too, which complicates analysis of the scalp TCR repertoire. Because the treated cohort was small and included a single nonresponder, larger studies are needed to assess links between baseline CD8+ expansion and response. Tofacitinib significantly decreased scalp clonality and the number of expanded CD8+ clones among the top 100 scalp clones. During tofacitinib treatment, many expanded lesional clones stuck around in both scalp and blood, and this persistence may partly explain why relapse happens after treatment is stopped. Compared with normal scalp, lesional scalp had higher clonality and more expanded CD8+ clones, particularly in alopecia totalis/universalis, a pattern that suggests antigenic drive. Compared with mice, TCR sequences shared between patients were less clear, possibly partly because of HLA diversity across the patient population.

Turning to this clone: Its antigen is currently not known. Base quality data are lacking; no much larger clone is found one base away.

The meaning of the sample's time point label: 4 weeks on oral tofacitinib. This sample's treatment or condition label indicates: oral pan-JAK inhibitor, 5-10 mg twice daily. Peripheral blood and lesional scalp punch biopsies were obtained from patients with alopecia areata. PBMCs were separated by density centrifugation and stained for CD3, CD4 and CD8, after which CD4+ and CD8+ T cells were sorted on a FACSAria. The germline ends are 6 bases apart after V is trimmed by 3 bases and J by 3 bases. The CDR3 holds 12 amino acids from the cysteine to the phenylalanine. Only the CDR3 part of the read is kept: 36 bases, read in frame from the first base. Sequences SEHNR (CDR1) and FQNEAQ (CDR2) are obtained from the germline V gene (reference sequence). Library preparation employed the immunoSEQ multiplex PCR assay. RNA was extracted from all samples and reverse transcribed into cDNA as template for TCR sequencing. SuperScript III was used for first-strand cDNA synthesis, primed with a 2:1 mix of oligo-dT and random hexamers. A synthetic immune receptor repertoire was used to gauge amplification bias, and whatever bias remained was removed computationally. From the authors' description of their analysis: Raw reads were preprocessed to remove errors, and CDR3 was defined by IMGT conventions from the conserved cysteine to phenylalanine. Clonality was computed by normalizing Shannon entropy by log2 of the number of productive unique TCRs and subtracting the result from 1. Whether scalp clones were CD4 or CD8 was inferred by matching scalp TCRbeta sequences against CD4 and CD8 repertoires sorted from blood. TCRdb took over this immuneACCESS table, retaining in-frame rearrangements with V and J assigned. Such tables are incomplete; in checked studies, under half of the missing clones stem from an unresolved V gene, and the remainder is unexplained. Clone size and the V and J calls come from that table; the DNA yielded D and trimming. Across this sample there are approximately 140,000 clones, with 70% to 90% seen only once. The ten largest clones capture approximately 13% of the sample.

The V gene is TRBV7-9 and the J gene is TRBJ2-7, with the identity of the D gene unclear. This TCR came from a human donor with alopecia areata. The sample consisted of CD8+ T cells sorted from blood, taken at week 4, from a patient treated with tofacitinib. The encoded CDR3 is CASSFNSYEQYF. The DNA is TGTGCCAGCAGCTTCAACAGCTACGAGCAGTACTTC.